The rows below give T cell receptor beta chains drawn from one sample of a study of OX40 agonist ivuxolimab in advanced cancers. Assay: immunoSEQ multiplex PCR; the TCRdb copy retains only in-frame clones and omits some. The profile shows 73,000 or so clones, 80% to 90% of them singletons. The sample consisted of CD4+ or CD8+ T cells sorted from blood, taken in a trial of the OX40 agonist ivuxolimab. The receptors come from an adult with an advanced solid tumor such as melanoma, head and neck, liver or kidney cancer. CDR3s include the opening cysteine and the closing phenylalanine or tryptophan. A D gene is named only where the DNA matches it firmly. Size is stated for part of the rows, as once, few or many counts, or as a class when the clone is expanded.

DNA: TGTGCCAGCAGCTACAGGGACTCCTACAATGAGCAGTTCTTC; CDR3: CASSYRDSYNEQFF; V: TRBV6-5; J: TRBJ2-1; D: .; size: .
DNA: TGTGCCTGGAGCCCGCCCCCGTTCAACCTAGGCTACGAGCAGTACTTC; CDR3: CAWSPPPFNLGYEQYF; V: TRBV30; J: TRBJ2-7; D: .; size: .
DNA: TGTGCCTGGAGTGTACGGGGGGTTGGTGGCTACACCTTC; CDR3: CAWSVRGVGGYTF; V: TRBV30; J: TRBJ1-2; D: .; size: .
DNA: TGCGCCAGCAGCCAAGCCTTACTGGACGAGCAGTACTTC; CDR3: CASSQALLDEQYF; V: TRBV4-3; J: TRBJ2-7; D: .; size: .
DNA: TGTGCCAGCTCCAGGACAGGGGGAACTGAAGCTTTCTTT; CDR3: CASSRTGGTEAFF; V: TRBV7-8; J: TRBJ1-1; D: TRBD1; size: once
DNA: TGCAGCGTTTCCGCTTACCGGGACAGGGGGCGGGACACCGGGGAGCTGTTTTTT; CDR3: CSVSAYRDRGRDTGELFF; V: TRBV29-1; J: TRBJ2-2; D: TRBD1; size: .
DNA: TGCAGCGCAGGACTAGCGGGAGCCCAGGGGGCGAAGTACTTC; CDR3: CSAGLAGAQGAKYF; V: TRBV29-1; J: TRBJ2-4; D: TRBD2; size: once
DNA: TGTGCCAGCAGCCCACGGGCAGGGGCGCGGGGGTATGGCTACACCTTC; CDR3: CASSPRAGARGYGYTF; V: TRBV5-4; J: TRBJ1-2; D: .; size: .
DNA: TGTGCCAGCAGCTTAGTGTCGGAAAATCCCTACGAGCAGTACTTC; CDR3: CASSLVSENPYEQYF; V: TRBV7-9; J: TRBJ2-7; D: .; size: .
DNA: TGTGCCAGTACCCAATCGACTAGCGGGGGAATGAGTGAGCAGTACTTC; CDR3: CASTQSTSGGMSEQYF; V: TRBV19; J: TRBJ2-7; D: TRBD2; size: .
DNA: TGCGCCAGCAGCCAAGTCAGAGTCTCCTACGAGCAGTACTTC; CDR3: CASSQVRVSYEQYF; V: TRBV4-1; J: TRBJ2-7; D: .; size: .
DNA: TGTGCCTGGAGTGACAAGGGACAGACCAAAGAGACCCAGTACTTC; CDR3: CAWSDKGQTKETQYF; V: TRBV30; J: TRBJ2-5; D: TRBD1; size: .
DNA: TGCGCCAGCAACTGGGGGCAGGGCACAGATACGCAGTATTTT; CDR3: CASNWGQGTDTQYF; V: TRBV5-1; J: TRBJ2-3; D: .; size: .
DNA: TGTGCCAGCAGCTTAGGAGGGGGGAATGAGCAGTTCTTC; CDR3: CASSLGGGNEQFF; V: TRBV7-8; J: TRBJ2-1; D: .; size: .
DNA: TGTGCCAGCAGTCGAACAGAGCCCTCTGGAAACACCATATATTTT; CDR3: CASSRTEPSGNTIYF; V: TRBV6-5; J: TRBJ1-3; D: .; size: .
DNA: TGCGCCAGCAGCCAAGGACTAGCGGGGGGGCCGAACACCGGGGAGCTGTTTTTT; CDR3: CASSQGLAGGPNTGELFF; V: TRBV4-1; J: TRBJ2-2; D: TRBD2; size: .
DNA: TGTGCCACGGGACAGTTCACTTACGAGCAGTACTTC; CDR3: CATGQFTYEQYF; V: TRBV2; J: TRBJ2-7; D: TRBD1; size: .
DNA: TGCGCCAGCAGCCAACCATCCGGTTCCGGGACAGGGCGGTATTCACCCCTCCACTTT; CDR3: CASSQPSGSGTGRYSPLHF; V: TRBV5-1; J: TRBJ1-6; D: TRBD1; size: .
DNA: TGTGCCACCAGCAGGGATAGCGGGGGCCCGCAGTTCTTC; CDR3: CATSRDSGGPQFF; V: TRBV15; J: TRBJ2-1; D: TRBD2; size: .
DNA: TGTGCCAGTACGGGAGACATAAAGGATGAGCAGTTCTTC; CDR3: CASTGDIKDEQFF; V: TRBV19; J: TRBJ2-1; D: .; size: few
DNA: TGTGCCAGCAGCGTAGGTAACCCAGGCTCTGGAAACACCATATATTTT; CDR3: CASSVGNPGSGNTIYF; V: TRBV9; J: TRBJ1-3; D: .; size: once
DNA: TGTGCCAGCAGCTTAGACAGGGGTGGCGATCAGCCCCAGCATTTT; CDR3: CASSLDRGGDQPQHF; V: TRBV7-8; J: TRBJ1-5; D: TRBD1; size: .
DNA: TGTGCCAGCAGCTTTAAGCCCCTGGCGCCCCTCCACTTT; CDR3: CASSFKPLAPLHF; V: TRBV7-2; J: TRBJ1-6; D: .; size: .
DNA: TGTGCCAGCAGCTTAGCGGCAGGGGCGTCCTACAATGAGCAGTTCTTC; CDR3: CASSLAAGASYNEQFF; V: TRBV7-2; J: TRBJ2-1; D: .; size: once
DNA: TGTGCCAGTAGTCCCCCCAGGGGGGGCACAGATACGCAGTATTTT; CDR3: CASSPPRGGTDTQYF; V: TRBV19; J: TRBJ2-3; D: .; size: .
DNA: TGCAGCGTCGCGACAGGGTCTGGGGCCAACGTCCTGACTTTC; CDR3: CSVATGSGANVLTF; V: TRBV29-1; J: TRBJ2-6; D: TRBD1; size: .
DNA: TGTGCCAGCAGCCTTGGACTAGCGGGCGCAGATACGCAGTATTTT; CDR3: CASSLGLAGADTQYF; V: TRBV7-2; J: TRBJ2-3; D: TRBD2; size: .
DNA: TGTGCCAGCAGCTTTCGACTAGCGGACTCCTACGAGCAGTACTTC; CDR3: CASSFRLADSYEQYF; V: TRBV5-6; J: TRBJ2-7; D: TRBD2; size: .
DNA: TGTGCCAGCAGCGTAGGTGGCAATACAGATACGCAGTATTTT; CDR3: CASSVGGNTDTQYF; V: TRBV9; J: TRBJ2-3; D: .; size: .
DNA: TGTGCCAGCAGCTTAGCTCCCTTAGGGGTTGGCAATCAGCCCCAGCATTTT; CDR3: CASSLAPLGVGNQPQHF; V: TRBV7-6; J: TRBJ1-5; D: .; size: once
DNA: TGTGCCAGCAGCTTACAGGGAGCCGGTGAGCAGTTCTTC; CDR3: CASSLQGAGEQFF; V: TRBV7-9; J: TRBJ2-1; D: .; size: .
DNA: TGTGCCAGCAGCGTAGCTACGTTCATTCTGTCCCAGCCCCAGCATTTT; CDR3: CASSVATFILSQPQHF; V: TRBV9; J: TRBJ1-5; D: .; size: .
DNA: TGTGCCAGCAGTTCCCGGACTAGCGGGTACCGTACCTACAATGAGCAGTTCTTC; CDR3: CASSSRTSGYRTYNEQFF; V: TRBV27; J: TRBJ2-1; D: TRBD2; size: .
DNA: TGTGCCAGCAGAACGACTAGCGGGAGCTTGTACAATGAGCAGTTCTTC; CDR3: CASRTTSGSLYNEQFF; V: TRBV27; J: TRBJ2-1; D: TRBD2; size: .
DNA: TGTGCCTGGAGTGACACAGGGGGAGAGGGCACTGAAGCTTTCTTT; CDR3: CAWSDTGGEGTEAFF; V: TRBV30; J: TRBJ1-1; D: TRBD1; size: .
DNA: TGCGCCAGCAGCCAAGATACGGGCCTAGCGGGCTTAAACGAGCAGTACTTC; CDR3: CASSQDTGLAGLNEQYF; V: TRBV4-3; J: TRBJ2-7; D: TRBD2; size: once
DNA: TGTGCCAGCAGTGCGGACAGGATTAATTCACCCCTCCACTTT; CDR3: CASSADRINSPLHF; V: TRBV6-5; J: TRBJ1-6; D: TRBD1; size: .
DNA: TGTGCCAGCAGGGGCTGGGGGCTTCAAGAGACCCAGTACTTC; CDR3: CASRGWGLQETQYF; V: TRBV2; J: TRBJ2-5; D: .; size: .
DNA: TGTGCCAGCAGCCGGGCCTTAGGTGGCTCCTACGAGCAGTACTTC; CDR3: CASSRALGGSYEQYF; V: TRBV14; J: TRBJ2-7; D: .; size: .
DNA: TGTGCCAGCAGCGTAGCAGGGGCTGAGCCCCAGCATTTT; CDR3: CASSVAGAEPQHF; V: TRBV9; J: TRBJ1-5; D: .; size: .
DNA: TGTGCCAGTAGTGGGGTAGCGGCCCTCTCTGGAAACACCATATATTTT; CDR3: CASSGVAALSGNTIYF; V: TRBV19; J: TRBJ1-3; D: .; size: .
DNA: TGCAGTGCTTACAGGTCATATGAGCAGTTCTTC; CDR3: CSAYRSYEQFF; V: TRBV20-1; J: TRBJ2-1; D: .; size: .
DNA: TGTGCCAGCAGCCCCAGGCTCGTTTCGCCCCTCCACTTT; CDR3: CASSPRLVSPLHF; V: TRBV5-6; J: TRBJ1-6; D: .; size: few
DNA: TGTGCCAGCGCGCAGGGACAGGGGGACACTGAAGCTTTCTTT; CDR3: CASAQGQGDTEAFF; V: TRBV9; J: TRBJ1-1; D: TRBD1; size: .
DNA: TGTGCCAGCAGTAAAGATAGGGAAAAACTGTTTTTT; CDR3: CASSKDREKLFF; V: TRBV2; J: TRBJ1-4; D: .; size: .
DNA: TGTGCCAGCAGCTTGGGACAGCCTAGCAATCAGCCCCAGCATTTT; CDR3: CASSLGQPSNQPQHF; V: TRBV7-9; J: TRBJ1-5; D: TRBD1; size: .